What follows are 20 T cell receptor beta chains derived from one specimen sequenced in a study of T-cell reconstitution after alpha-beta-depleted transplantation in children. Molecular barcoding with unique molecular identifiers was used for the TCRbeta library. Using its own MiXCR run on the PCR reads, TCRdb lists one record per CDR3 protein. The data show fewer than 250,000 distinct CDR3 sequences, 6.5% to 10% seen once. This material consisted of PBMCs, mostly from graft donor cells, taken 180 days after TCRalphabeta/CD19-depleted stem cell transplant. The receptors shown here come from a male patient between 5 and 17 years old who had a stem cell transplant for acute lymphoblastic leukemia, so the T cells may come from the graft donor.

This clonotype has a count of ten or more. The gene calls are TRBV10-3 and TRBJ2-1; tentative D call: TRBD2 (6 bases). Germline CDR1 and CDR2: ENHRY and SYGVKD. The V and J ends lost 3 bases and 0 bases respectively, with 9 bases between them. The CDR3 consists of 15 residues. Here the CDR3 reads CAISDLGGSYNEQFF. The CDR3 DNA reads TGTGCCATCAGTGATTTGGGGGGCTCCTACAATGAGCAGTTCTTC.

This clonotype has ten or more counts. This rearrangement joins TRBV15 to TRBJ2-2, with TRBD2 matching over 9 bases. Unmatched junction bases numbered 13, after V lost 3 bases and J lost 2 bases. CDR3 size: 19 residues. Germline V gives CDR1 LNHNV, CDR2 YYDKDF (reference sequence). The CDR3 DNA is TGTGCCACCAGCAGTAAAATTTCTCGAGCGGGGGGAAACACCGGGGAGCTGTTTTTT. Residues: CATSSKISRAGGNTGELFF.

This clonotype was counted ten times or more. The chain joins TRBV19 to TRBJ1-5, with 8 bases lining up with TRBD1. This CDR3 is built from 12 residues. CDR1 is LNHDA and CDR2 is SQIVND in the germline V gene (reference sequence). Trimming took 7 bases from V and 6 from J; bases not matched to a gene: 2. This chain's CDR3 is CASKGTGQPQHF. As DNA, the CDR3 is TGTGCCAGTAAGGGGACAGGTCAGCCCCAGCATTTT.

This clonotype was counted many times. This chain uses TRBV6-5 with TRBJ1-1; no firm D call. Trimming pared 0 bases from V and 6 bases from J, leaving 8 bases between. Germline CDR1 reads MNHEY; CDR2 reads SVGAGI. The CDR3 contains 13 residues. CDR3 sequence reads: CASSYSSGSEAFF. CDR3 DNA sequence: TGTGCCAGCAGTTACTCGTCGGGATCTGAAGCTTTCTTT.

This clonotype was observed at least ten times. The chain joins TRBV3-1 to TRBJ2-4; TRBD1 agrees at 10 bases. The CDR3 is 14 residues long. Trimming at V came to 1 base and at J to 9 bases, leaving 3 bases not matched to a gene. Germline assignment: CDR1 LGHDT and CDR2 YNNKEL (reference sequence). The CDR3 DNA sequence: TGTGCCAGCAGCCAAGCGGACAGGGGGATCATTCAGTACTTC. Encoded protein: CASSQADRGIIQYF.

This clonotype has ten or more counts. CDR3 region: CASSLEVPRGYTF. The CDR3 DNA reads TGCGCCAGCAGCTTGGAGGTCCCACGTGGCTACACCTTC. The V call is TRBV5-1, the J call TRBJ1-2; no reliable D call. The CDR3 has 13 residues. The V and J ends lost 0 bases and 7 bases respectively, with 10 bases between them. Germline V gene data show CDR1 as SGHRS and CDR2 as YFSETQ.

This clonotype was observed at least ten times. J is TRBJ2-3 and V is TRBV10-3; 7 positions match TRBD1. Germline lookup yields CDR1 ENHRY and CDR2 SYGVKD. This CDR3 comprises 16 residues. V was pared by 2 bases and J by 2 bases, with 7 bases of the junction left unmatched. CDR3 amino acids: CAISERTGSPTDTQYF. CDR3 DNA sequence: TGTGCCATCAGTGAGAGGACAGGATCCCCCACAGATACGCAGTATTTT.

This clonotype has at least ten counts. The rearrangement links TRBV5-6 to TRBJ2-7, with no clear D. The CDR3 consists of 14 residues. V lost 1 base, J lost 2 bases, and 10 bases lay in between. CDR1 and CDR2 (germline): SGHDT, YYEEEE. The CDR3 nucleotides are TGTGCCAGCAGCTTGCGTGTATTAACCTACGAGCAGTACTTC. Translated: CASSLRVLTYEQYF.

Points on this clonotype: Just one base apart from a much larger clone, this may be a read error. J is TRBJ2-5 and V is TRBV27; unclear D gene. CDR3 length equals 11 residues. V was pared by 8 bases and J by 6 bases, with 10 bases between. The V gene's germline CDR1 is MNHEY and CDR2 SMNVEV (reference sequence). CDR3 bases: TGTGCCAGCGGAGAGAGACAGACCCAGTACTTC. This translates into CASGERQTQYF.

In the case of this clonotype: One base away lies a much larger clone, so this may be a sequencing read error. The J gene is TRBJ1-2, the V gene TRBV5-1; tentative D call: TRBD1 (5 bases). The CDR3 is 13 amino acids. The germline gives CDR1 SGHRS, CDR2 YFSETQ. Trimming removed 0 bases from V and 10 bases from J, with 13 bases in between. CDR3 residues: CASSLVWGFDYTF. In nucleotides, the CDR3 is TGCGCCAGCAGCTTGGTTTGGGGGTTTGACTACACCTTC.

This clonotype was recorded at least ten times. The chain is built from TRBV24-1 and TRBJ2-2; 12 bases are shared with TRBD2. The CDR3 consists of 17 residues. Trimming at V came to 4 bases and at J to 4 bases, leaving 6 bases not matched to a gene. The V gene's germline CDR1 is KGHDR and CDR2 SFDVKD. The DNA for the CDR3 is TGTGCCACCAGTGACCCAAGACTAGCGGGAGTCACCGGGGAGCTGTTTTTT. Protein product: CATSDPRLAGVTGELFF.

In this sample, this clonotype turned up many times. The gene calls are TRBV7-9 and TRBJ1-2, with D maybe TRBD1 (5 bases). The CDR3 has 13 amino acids. V gave up 4 bases and J gave up 3 bases, with 9 bases separating them. The germline CDR1 and CDR2 sequences are SEHNR and FQNEAQ (reference sequence). CDR3 in DNA: TGTGCCAGCAGCTGGGGGGGACACTATGGCTACACCTTC. Its protein is CASSWGGHYGYTF. Full variable domain (rest looked up from reference TRBV7-9 and TRBJ1-2): DTGVSQNPRHKITKRGQNVTFRCDPISEHNRLYWYRQTLGQGPEFLTYFQNEAQLEKSRLLSDRFSAERPKGSFSTLEIQRTEQGDSAMYLCASSWGGHYGYTFGSGTRLTVV.

This clonotype came up many times. The chain employs TRBV20-1 and TRBJ2-3; no firm D call. CDR3 length: 15 amino acids. The germline gives CDR1 DFQATT, CDR2 SNEGSKA (reference sequence). Trimming stripped 5 bases from V and 0 bases from J, with 15 bases between. The CDR3 DNA follows: TGCAGTGCTTCCGATACAGAGTCTAGCACAGATACGCAGTATTTT. Translated, it gives CSASDTESSTDTQYF.

This clonotype appeared many times. CDR3 residues: CSARDRQKTASPFEQYF. As DNA, the CDR3 is TGCAGTGCTAGAGATCGGCAGAAAACAGCAAGTCCTTTCGAGCAGTACTTC. The chain uses TRBV20-1 and TRBJ2-7; D unresolved. The germline V gene has CDR1 DFQATT and CDR2 SNEGSKA (reference sequence). The CDR3 has 17 amino acids. V was pared by 0 bases and J by 6 bases, with 24 bases between.

This clonotype was found many times. This chain joins TRBV20-1 and TRBJ1-3, with D uncertain. The V and J ends lost 6 bases and 2 bases respectively, with 5 bases between them. The CDR3 totals 11 residues. Germline lookup yields CDR1 DFQATT and CDR2 SNEGSKA (reference sequence). The CDR3: CSAATGNTIYF. In DNA, the CDR3 is TGCAGTGCCGCCACTGGAAACACCATATATTTT.

About this clonotype itself: This may come from a read error, since a much larger clone is one base off. The chain uses TRBV7-2 and TRBJ2-1; no clear D gene. Trimming stripped 3 bases from V and 6 bases from J, with 21 bases between. CDR3 size: 17 residues. Germline loops: CDR1 SGHTA, CDR2 FQGNSA. The CDR3 nucleotides read TGTGCCAGCAGCTTCCGACTGGTAAACCTGGTGCGCAATGAGCAGTTCTTC. Amino acids: CASSFRLVNLVRNEQFF.

V usage is TRBV7-2 and J usage is TRBJ2-3; 7 bases map to TRBD2. Germline assignment: CDR1 SGHTA and CDR2 FQGNSA. The CDR3 is made up of 17 amino acids. V lost 1 base to trimming and J lost 3 bases; unmatched junction nucleotides: 10. Here the CDR3 DNA reads TGTGCCAGCAGCTTAGTCGGTGCGGGGGAGCGGACAGATACGCAGTATTTT. This translates into CASSLVGAGERTDTQYF.

Note on this clonotype: A much larger clone lies a single base off, so this may be a read error. The V gene is TRBV9, the J gene TRBJ2-2; D perhaps matches TRBD2 (6 bases). V lost 1 base, J lost 6 bases, and 13 bases lay in between. The CDR3 runs 15 residues. The V gene's germline CDR1 is SGDLS and CDR2 YYNGEE. The CDR3 reads CASSVKRRAPGELFF. CDR3 bases: TGTGCCAGCAGCGTAAAAAGGAGGGCCCCCGGGGAGCTGTTTTTT.

Ten or more counts support this clonotype. This chain connects TRBV20-1 to TRBJ2-7; D is tentatively TRBD1 or TRBD2 (5 bases each). Germline-derived CDR1 and CDR2 are DFQATT and SNEGSKA (reference sequence). V dropped 2 bases and J dropped 2 bases, with 13 bases sitting between them. The CDR3 has 14 residues. The CDR3 nucleotides are TGCAGTGCTAGACCCCGGGACGTCCCCTACGAGCAGTACTTC. Translated, it gives CSARPRDVPYEQYF.

This clonotype was counted many times. This chain links TRBV6-2 or TRBV6-3 with TRBJ1-5; tentatively, D is TRBD1 (5 bases). Germline CDR1 MNHEY, CDR2 SVGEGT. The germline V and J ends were trimmed by 0 bases and 6 bases, with 12 bases remaining between them. The CDR3 covers 15 residues. The CDR3 DNA follows: TGTGCCAGCAGTTACTCCGGGGGTAACAGTCAGCCCCAGCATTTT. The encoded protein is CASSYSGGNSQPQHF.